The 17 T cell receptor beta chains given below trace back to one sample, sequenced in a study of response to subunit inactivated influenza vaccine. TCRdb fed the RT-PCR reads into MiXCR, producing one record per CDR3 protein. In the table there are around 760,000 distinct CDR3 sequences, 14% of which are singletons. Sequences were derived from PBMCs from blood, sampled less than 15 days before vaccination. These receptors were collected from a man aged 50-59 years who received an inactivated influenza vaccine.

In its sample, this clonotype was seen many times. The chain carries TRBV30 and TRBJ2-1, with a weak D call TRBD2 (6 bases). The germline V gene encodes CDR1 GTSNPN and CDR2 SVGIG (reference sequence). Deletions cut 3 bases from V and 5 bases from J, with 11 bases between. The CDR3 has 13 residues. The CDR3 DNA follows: TGTGCCTGGAGCCGGGGGAGACACAATGAGCAGTTCTTC. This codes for CAWSRGRHNEQFF.

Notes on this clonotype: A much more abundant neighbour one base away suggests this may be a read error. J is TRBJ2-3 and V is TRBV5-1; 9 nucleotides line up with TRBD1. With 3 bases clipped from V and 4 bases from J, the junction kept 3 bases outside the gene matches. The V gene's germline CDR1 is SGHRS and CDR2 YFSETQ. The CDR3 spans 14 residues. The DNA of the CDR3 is TGCGCCAGCAGCTGGGGACAGGGCCCAGATACGCAGTATTTT. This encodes CASSWGQGPDTQYF.

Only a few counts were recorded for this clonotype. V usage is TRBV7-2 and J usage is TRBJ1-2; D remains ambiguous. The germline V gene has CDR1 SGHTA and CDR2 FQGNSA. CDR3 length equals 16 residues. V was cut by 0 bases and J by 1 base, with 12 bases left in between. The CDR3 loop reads CASSLALDGSNYGYTF. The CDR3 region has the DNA TGTGCCAGCAGCTTAGCTCTGGACGGCAGTAACTATGGCTACACCTTC.

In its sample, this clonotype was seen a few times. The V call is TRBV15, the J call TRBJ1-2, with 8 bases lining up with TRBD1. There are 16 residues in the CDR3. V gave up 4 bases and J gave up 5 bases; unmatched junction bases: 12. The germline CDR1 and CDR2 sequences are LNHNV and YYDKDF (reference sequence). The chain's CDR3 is CATSTHGGQGIYGYTF. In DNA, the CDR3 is TGTGCCACCAGCACCCATGGAGGACAGGGTATTTATGGCTACACCTTC. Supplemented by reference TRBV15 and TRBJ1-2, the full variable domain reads DAMVIQNPRYQVTQFGKPVTLSCSQTLNHNVMYWYQQKSSQAPKLLFHYYDKDFNNEADTPDNFQSRRPNTSFCFLDIRSPGLGDTAMYLCATSTHGGQGIYGYTFGSGTRLTVV.

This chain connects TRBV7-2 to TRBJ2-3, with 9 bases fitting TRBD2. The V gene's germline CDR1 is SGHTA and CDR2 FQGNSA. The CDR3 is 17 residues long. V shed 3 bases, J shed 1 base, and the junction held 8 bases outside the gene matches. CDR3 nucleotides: TGTGCCAGCAGCTTTATAGCGGGGGCCTCTGGCACAGATACGCAGTATTTT. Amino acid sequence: CASSFIAGASGTDTQYF.

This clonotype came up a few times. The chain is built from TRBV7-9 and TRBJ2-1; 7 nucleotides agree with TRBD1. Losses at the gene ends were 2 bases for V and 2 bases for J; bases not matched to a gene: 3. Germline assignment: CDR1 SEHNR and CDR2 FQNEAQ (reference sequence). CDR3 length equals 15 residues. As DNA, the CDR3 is TGTGCCAGCAGCTTAAACAGGGGACCCTACAATGAGCAGTTCTTC. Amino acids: CASSLNRGPYNEQFF. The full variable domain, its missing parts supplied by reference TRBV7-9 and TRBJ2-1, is DTGVSQNPRHKITKRGQNVTFRCDPISEHNRLYWYRQTLGQGPEFLTYFQNEAQLEKSRLLSDRFSAERPKGSFSTLEIQRTEQGDSAMYLCASSLNRGPYNEQFFGPGTRLTVL.

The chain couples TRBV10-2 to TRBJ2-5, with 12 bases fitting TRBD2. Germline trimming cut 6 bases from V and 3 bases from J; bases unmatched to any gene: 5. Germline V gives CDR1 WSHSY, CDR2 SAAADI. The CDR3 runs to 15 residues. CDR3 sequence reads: CASRERTSGKETQYF. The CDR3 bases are TGCGCCAGCAGGGAAAGGACTAGCGGGAAAGAGACCCAGTACTTC.

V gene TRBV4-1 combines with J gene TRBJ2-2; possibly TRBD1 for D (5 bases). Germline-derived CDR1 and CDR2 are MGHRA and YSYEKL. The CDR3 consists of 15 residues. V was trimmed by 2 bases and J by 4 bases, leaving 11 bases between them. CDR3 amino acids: CASSQRDSITGELFF. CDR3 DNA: TGCGCCAGCAGCCAACGTGACAGCATCACCGGGGAGCTGTTTTTT.

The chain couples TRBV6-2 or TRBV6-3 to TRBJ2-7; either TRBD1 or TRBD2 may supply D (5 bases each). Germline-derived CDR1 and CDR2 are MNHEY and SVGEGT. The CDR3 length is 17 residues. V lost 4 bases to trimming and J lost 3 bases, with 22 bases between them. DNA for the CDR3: TGTGCCAGCAGTTGGCCGCCGTCCGGGACGATCTACTACGAGCAGTACTTC. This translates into CASSWPPSGTIYYEQYF.

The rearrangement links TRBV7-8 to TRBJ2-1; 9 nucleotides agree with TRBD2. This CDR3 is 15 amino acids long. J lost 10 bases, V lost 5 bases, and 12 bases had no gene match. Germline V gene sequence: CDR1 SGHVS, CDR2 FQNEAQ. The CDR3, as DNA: TGTGCCAGCAGCCGTAGCGGGGGTGCTACAGGGGAGCAGTTCTTC. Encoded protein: CASSRSGGATGEQFF.

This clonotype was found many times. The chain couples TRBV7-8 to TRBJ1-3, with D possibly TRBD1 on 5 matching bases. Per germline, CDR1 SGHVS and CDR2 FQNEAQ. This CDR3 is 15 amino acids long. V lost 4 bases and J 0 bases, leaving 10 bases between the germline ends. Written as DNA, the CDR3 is TGTGCCAGCAGCTCCCGGGACCTCTCTGGAAACACCATATATTTT. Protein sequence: CASSSRDLSGNTIYF. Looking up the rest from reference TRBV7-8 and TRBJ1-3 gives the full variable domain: GAGVSQSPRYKVAKRGQDVALRCDPISGHVSLFWYQQALGQGPEFLTYFQNEAQLDKSGLPSDRFFAERPEGSVSTLKIQRTQQEDSAVYLCASSSRDLSGNTIYFGEGSWLTVV.

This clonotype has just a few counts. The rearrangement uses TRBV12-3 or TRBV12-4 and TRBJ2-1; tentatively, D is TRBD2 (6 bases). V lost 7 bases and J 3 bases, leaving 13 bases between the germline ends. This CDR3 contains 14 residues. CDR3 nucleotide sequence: TGTGCCAGCACCCCGGAGGGGCACTACAATGAGCAGTTCTTC. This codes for CASTPEGHYNEQFF.

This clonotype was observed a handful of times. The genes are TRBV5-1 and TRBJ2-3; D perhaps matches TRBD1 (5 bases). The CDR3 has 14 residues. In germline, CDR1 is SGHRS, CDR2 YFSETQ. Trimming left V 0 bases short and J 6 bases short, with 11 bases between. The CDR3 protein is CASSLEGPGDTQYF. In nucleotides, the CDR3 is TGCGCCAGCAGCTTGGAGGGGCCAGGGGATACGCAGTATTTT.

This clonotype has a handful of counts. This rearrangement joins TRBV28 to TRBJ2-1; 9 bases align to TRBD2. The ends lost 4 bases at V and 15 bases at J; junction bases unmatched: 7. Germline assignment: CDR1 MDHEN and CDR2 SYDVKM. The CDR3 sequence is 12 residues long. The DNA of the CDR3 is TGTGCCAGCAGTTCACTAGCGGGCTTACGGTTCTTC. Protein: CASSSLAGLRFF.

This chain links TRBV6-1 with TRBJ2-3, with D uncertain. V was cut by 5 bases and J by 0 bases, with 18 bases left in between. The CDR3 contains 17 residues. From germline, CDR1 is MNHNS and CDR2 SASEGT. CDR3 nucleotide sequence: TGTGCCAGCAGTCCGCAAATAGGCGTCCAGAGCACAGATACGCAGTATTTT. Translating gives CASSPQIGVQSTDTQYF.

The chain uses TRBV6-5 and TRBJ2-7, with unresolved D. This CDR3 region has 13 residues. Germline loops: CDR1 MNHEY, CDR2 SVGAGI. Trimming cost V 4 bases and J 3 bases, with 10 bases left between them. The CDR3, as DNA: TGTGCCAGCAGTTCCCCCGGAAACTACGAGCAGTACTTC. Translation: CASSSPGNYEQYF.

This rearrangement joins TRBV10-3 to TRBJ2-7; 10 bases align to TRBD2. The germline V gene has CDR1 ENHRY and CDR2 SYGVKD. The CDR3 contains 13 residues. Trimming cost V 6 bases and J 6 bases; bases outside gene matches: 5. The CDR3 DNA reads TGTGCCATCAGAAACATAGCGGGAGGCGAGCAGTACTTC. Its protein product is CAIRNIAGGEQYF.